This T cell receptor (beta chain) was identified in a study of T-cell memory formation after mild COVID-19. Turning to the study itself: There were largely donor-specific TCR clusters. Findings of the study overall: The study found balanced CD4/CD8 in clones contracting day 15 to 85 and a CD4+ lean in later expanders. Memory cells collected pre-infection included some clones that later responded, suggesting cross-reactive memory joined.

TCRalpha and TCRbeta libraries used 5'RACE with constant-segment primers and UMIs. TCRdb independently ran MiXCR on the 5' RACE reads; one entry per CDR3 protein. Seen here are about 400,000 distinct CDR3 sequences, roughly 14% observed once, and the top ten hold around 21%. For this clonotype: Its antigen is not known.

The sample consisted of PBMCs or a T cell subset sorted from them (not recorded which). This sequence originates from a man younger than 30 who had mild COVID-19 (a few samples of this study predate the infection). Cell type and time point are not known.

In DNA, the CDR3 is TGTGCCACCAGTGATTTGAAGGCAGGGGAGCACCAAGAGACCCAGTACTTC. Encoded protein: CATSDLKAGEHQETQYF. V usage is TRBV24-1 and J usage is TRBJ2-5, with D possibly matching TRBD1 (6 bases). V dropped 0 bases and J dropped 0 bases, with 13 bases sitting between them. CDR3 size: 17 residues. CDR1 KGHDR and CDR2 SFDVKD come from the germline V gene.